The rows below give T cell receptor beta chains drawn from one sample of a study of blood T cell repertoires in COVID-19. Only in-frame clones appear in the TCRdb table, and some are missing; sequencing was by immunoSEQ multiplex PCR. The data contain under 200,000 clones, around 81% of them singletons. Material: peripheral blood. These receptors all stem from a human donor with acute or convalescent COVID-19. The donor label of this sample is uncertain. Both conserved end residues are part of each CDR3. Each record gives: D gene, clone size, J gene, V gene, CDR3 protein, CDR3 DNA. D genes are given only for firm matches. Where a row states a size, it is once, few, many or the class of an expanded clone; other rows omit it.

D: TRBD1
size: -
J: TRBJ2-5
V: TRBV7-2
CDR3: CASSSTGGSWETQYF
DNA: TGTGCCAGCAGCTCTACAGGGGGCAGTTGGGAGACCCAGTACTTC

D: TRBD2
size: -
J: TRBJ2-7
V: TRBV5-4
CDR3: CASSSGTGGKEQYF
DNA: TGTGCCAGCAGCTCTGGGACCGGGGGGAAGGAGCAGTACTTC

D: -
size: many
J: TRBJ2-4
V: TRBV29-1
CDR3: CSPGQFQYF
DNA: TGCAGCCCAGGACAGTTTCAGTACTTC

D: -
size: -
J: TRBJ2-7
V: TRBV28
CDR3: CASSLQATYEQYF
DNA: TGTGCCAGCAGTTTACAGGCCACCTACGAGCAGTACTTC

D: -
size: -
J: TRBJ1-3
V: TRBV5-1
CDR3: CASSLRGSGNTIYF
DNA: TGCGCCAGCAGCTTGAGGGGCTCTGGAAACACCATATATTTT

D: TRBD1
size: -
J: TRBJ1-2
V: TRBV19
CDR3: CASSIHGTGVGYGYTF
DNA: TGTGCCAGTAGTATACACGGGACAGGGGTCGGCTATGGCTACACCTTC

D: TRBD1
size: few
J: TRBJ1-5
V: TRBV19
CDR3: CASSRDRWSNQPQHF
DNA: TGTGCCAGTAGCCGGGACAGGTGGAGCAATCAGCCCCAGCATTTT

D: -
size: -
J: TRBJ1-6
V: TRBV25-1
CDR3: CASTRTDYNSPLHF
DNA: TGTGCCAGCACCAGGACAGATTATAATTCACCCCTCCACTTT

D: -
size: -
J: TRBJ1-5
V: TRBV19
CDR3: CASSREGSNQPQHF
DNA: TGTGCCAGTAGTCGAGAGGGTAGCAATCAGCCCCAGCATTTT

D: TRBD1
size: -
J: TRBJ2-7
V: TRBV6-5
CDR3: CASRVGTGGAYEQYF
DNA: TGTGCCAGCAGGGTCGGGACAGGGGGGGCCTACGAGCAGTACTTC

D: -
size: -
J: TRBJ2-1
V: TRBV10-3
CDR3: CAISPSSSYNEQFF
DNA: TGTGCCATCAGTCCTTCCAGCTCCTACAATGAGCAGTTCTTC

D: -
size: few
J: TRBJ2-5
V: TRBV3-1/TRBV3-2
CDR3: CASSASVSGETQYF
DNA: TGTGCCAGCAGCGCGAGCGTCAGCGGCGAGACCCAGTACTTC

D: TRBD1
size: -
J: TRBJ2-3
V: TRBV9
CDR3: CASSGWDRTSTDTQYF
DNA: TGTGCCAGCAGCGGTTGGGACAGGACCTCCACAGATACGCAGTATTTT

D: TRBD1
size: -
J: TRBJ1-1
V: TRBV3-1/TRBV3-2
CDR3: CASSSRQTGINTEAFF
DNA: TGTGCCAGCAGCTCCCGACAGACAGGGATAAACACTGAAGCTTTCTTT

D: -
size: once
J: TRBJ1-3
V: TRBV7-9
CDR3: CASTTGGSGNTIYF
DNA: TGTGCCAGCACCACGGGGGGTTCTGGAAACACCATATATTTT

D: TRBD2
size: -
J: TRBJ2-1
V: TRBV11-2
CDR3: CASSPRTSGIVYNEQFF
DNA: TGTGCCAGCAGCCCTAGGACTAGCGGGATAGTATACAATGAGCAGTTCTTC

D: -
size: -
J: TRBJ2-7
V: TRBV19
CDR3: CASSTRQPYEQYF
DNA: TGTGCCAGTAGTACGCGACAGCCCTACGAGCAGTACTTC

D: -
size: -
J: TRBJ1-2
V: TRBV11-2
CDR3: CASSLDGRGGYTF
DNA: TGTGCCAGCAGCTTAGATGGTCGGGGTGGCTACACCTTC

D: TRBD2
size: -
J: TRBJ2-1
V: TRBV11-2
CDR3: CASSLGLAGYNEQFF
DNA: TGTGCCAGCAGCTTAGGGCTAGCGGGGTACAATGAGCAGTTCTTC

D: -
size: -
J: TRBJ2-7
V: TRBV29-1
CDR3: CSAWRGGGEQYF
DNA: TGCAGCGCCTGGAGGGGGGGCGGCGAGCAGTACTTC

D: -
size: -
J: TRBJ2-6
V: TRBV18
CDR3: CASSQTTGTGANVLTF
DNA: TGTGCCAGCTCACAGACGACAGGAACTGGGGCCAACGTCCTGACTTTC

D: -
size: -
J: TRBJ1-3
V: TRBV30
CDR3: CAWSTGSGNTIYF
DNA: TGTGCCTGGAGTACGGGCTCTGGAAACACCATATATTTT

D: TRBD2
size: -
J: TRBJ2-3
V: TRBV7-2
CDR3: CASSSRTSGSPDTQYF
DNA: TGTGCCAGCAGCAGCCGGACTAGCGGGAGCCCAGATACGCAGTATTTT